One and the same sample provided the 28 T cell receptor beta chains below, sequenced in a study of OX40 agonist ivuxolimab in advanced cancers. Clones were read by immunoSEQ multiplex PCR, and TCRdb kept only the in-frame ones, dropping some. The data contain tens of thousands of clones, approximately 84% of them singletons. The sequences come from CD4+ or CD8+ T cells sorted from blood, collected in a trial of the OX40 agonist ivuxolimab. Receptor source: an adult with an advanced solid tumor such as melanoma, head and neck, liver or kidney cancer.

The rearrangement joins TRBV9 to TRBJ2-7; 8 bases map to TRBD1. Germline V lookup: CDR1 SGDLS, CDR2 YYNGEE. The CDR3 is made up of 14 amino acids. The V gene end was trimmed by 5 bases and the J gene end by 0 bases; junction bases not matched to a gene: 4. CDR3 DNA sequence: TGTGCCAGCAGTCCAGGGGGCTTCTCCTACGAGCAGTACTTC. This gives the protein CASSPGGFSYEQYF.

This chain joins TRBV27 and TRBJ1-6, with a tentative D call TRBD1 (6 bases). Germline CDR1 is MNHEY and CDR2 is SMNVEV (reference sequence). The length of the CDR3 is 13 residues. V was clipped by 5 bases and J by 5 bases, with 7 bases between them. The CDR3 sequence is CASSRQDNSPLHF. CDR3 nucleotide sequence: TGTGCCAGCAGTAGACAGGATAATTCACCCCTCCACTTT.

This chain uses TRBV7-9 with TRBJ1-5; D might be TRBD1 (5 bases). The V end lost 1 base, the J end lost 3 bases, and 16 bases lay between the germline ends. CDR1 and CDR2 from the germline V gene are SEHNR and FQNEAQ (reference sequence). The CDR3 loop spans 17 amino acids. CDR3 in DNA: TGTGCCAGCAGCTTAGAACCACCCAAGGGGCACAATCAGCCCCAGCATTTT. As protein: CASSLEPPKGHNQPQHF.

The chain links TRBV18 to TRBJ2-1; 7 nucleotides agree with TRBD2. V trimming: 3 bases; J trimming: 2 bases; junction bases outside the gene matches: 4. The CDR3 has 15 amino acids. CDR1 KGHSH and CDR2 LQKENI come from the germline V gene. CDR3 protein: CASSPVGRPYNEQFF. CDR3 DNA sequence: TGTGCCAGCTCACCCGTCGGGAGGCCCTACAATGAGCAGTTCTTC.

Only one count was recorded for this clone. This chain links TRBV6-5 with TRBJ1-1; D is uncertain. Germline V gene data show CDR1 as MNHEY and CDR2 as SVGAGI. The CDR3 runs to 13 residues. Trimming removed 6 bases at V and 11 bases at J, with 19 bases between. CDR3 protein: CASSPWRAAGAFF. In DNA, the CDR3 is TGTGCCAGCAGCCCATGGAGGGCCGCGGGGGCTTTCTTT.

CDR3 protein: CASSTADRGRFQPQHF. DNA for the CDR3: TGTGCCAGCAGTACCGCGGACAGGGGGCGATTTCAGCCCCAGCATTTT. J is TRBJ1-5 and V is TRBV27, with 11 bases identical to TRBD1. The CDR3 sequence is 16 residues long. Looked up from germline, CDR1 is MNHEY and CDR2 is SMNVEV (reference sequence). V shed 5 bases and J 6 bases; nucleotides not matched to a gene: 9.

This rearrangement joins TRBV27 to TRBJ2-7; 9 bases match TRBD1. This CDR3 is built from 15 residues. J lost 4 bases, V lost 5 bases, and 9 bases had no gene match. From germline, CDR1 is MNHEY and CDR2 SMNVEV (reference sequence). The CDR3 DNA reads TGTGCCAGCAGTGCCCCCGGGACAGGGAGATACGAGCAGTACTTC. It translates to CASSAPGTGRYEQYF.

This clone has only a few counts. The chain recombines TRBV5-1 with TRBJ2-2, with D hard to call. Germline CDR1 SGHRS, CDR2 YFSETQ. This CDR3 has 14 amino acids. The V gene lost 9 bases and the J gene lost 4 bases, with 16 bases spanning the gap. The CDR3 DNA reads TGCGCCACCCGGGCCGAGATAATCACCGGGGAGCTGTTTTTT. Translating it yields CATRAEIITGELFF.

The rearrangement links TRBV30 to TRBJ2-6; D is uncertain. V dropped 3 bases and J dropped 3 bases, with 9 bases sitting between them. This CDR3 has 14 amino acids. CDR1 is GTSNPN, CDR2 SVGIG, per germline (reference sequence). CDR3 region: CAWRQRGGANVLTF. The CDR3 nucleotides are TGTGCCTGGAGACAGCGAGGTGGGGCCAACGTCCTGACTTTC.

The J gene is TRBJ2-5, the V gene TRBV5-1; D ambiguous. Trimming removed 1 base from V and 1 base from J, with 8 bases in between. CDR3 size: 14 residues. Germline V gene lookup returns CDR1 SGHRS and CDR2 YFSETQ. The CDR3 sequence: CASSLTVLQETQYF. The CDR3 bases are TGCGCCAGCAGCTTGACAGTACTCCAAGAGACCCAGTACTTC.

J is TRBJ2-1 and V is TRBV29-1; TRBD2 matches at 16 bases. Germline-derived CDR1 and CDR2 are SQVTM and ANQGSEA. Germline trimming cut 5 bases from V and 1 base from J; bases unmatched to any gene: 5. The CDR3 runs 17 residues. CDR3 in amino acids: CSVLGLAGGRSYNEQFF. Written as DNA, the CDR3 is TGCAGCGTTCTGGGACTAGCGGGAGGGAGGTCCTACAATGAGCAGTTCTTC.

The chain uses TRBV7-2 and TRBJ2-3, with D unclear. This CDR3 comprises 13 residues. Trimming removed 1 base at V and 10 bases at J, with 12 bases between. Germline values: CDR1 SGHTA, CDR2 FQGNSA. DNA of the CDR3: TGTGCCAGCAGCTTAGTGGGGATAAGAGCGCAGTATTTT. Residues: CASSLVGIRAQYF.

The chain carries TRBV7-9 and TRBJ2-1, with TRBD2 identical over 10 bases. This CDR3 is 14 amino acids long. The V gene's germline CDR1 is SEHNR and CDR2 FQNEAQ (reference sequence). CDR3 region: CASLLAGVYNEQFF. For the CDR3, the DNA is TGTGCTTCTCTCCTAGCGGGAGTGTACAATGAGCAGTTCTTC. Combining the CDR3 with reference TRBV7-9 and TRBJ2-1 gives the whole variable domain DTGVSQNPRHKITKRGQNVTFRCDPISEHNRLYWYRQTLGQGPEFLTYFQNEAQLEKSRLLSDRFSAERPKGSFSTLEIQRTEQGDSAMYLCASLLAGVYNEQFFGPGTRLTVL.

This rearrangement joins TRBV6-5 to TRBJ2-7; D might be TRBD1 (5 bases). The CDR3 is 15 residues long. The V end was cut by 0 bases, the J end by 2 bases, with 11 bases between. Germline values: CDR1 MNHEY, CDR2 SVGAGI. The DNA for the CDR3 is TGTGCCAGCAGTTACTCGCGACAGAAGCCCTACGAGCAGTACTTC. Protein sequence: CASSYSRQKPYEQYF.

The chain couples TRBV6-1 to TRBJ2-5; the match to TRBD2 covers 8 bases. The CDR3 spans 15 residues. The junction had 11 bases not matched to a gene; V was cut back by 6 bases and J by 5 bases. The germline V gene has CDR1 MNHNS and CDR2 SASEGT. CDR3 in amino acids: CASSIAPSGYETQYF. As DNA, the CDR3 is TGTGCCAGCAGCATAGCTCCTAGCGGGTATGAGACCCAGTACTTC.

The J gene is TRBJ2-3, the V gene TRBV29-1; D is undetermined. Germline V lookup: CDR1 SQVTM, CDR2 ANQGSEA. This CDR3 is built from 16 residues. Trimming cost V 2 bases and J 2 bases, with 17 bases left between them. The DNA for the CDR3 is TGCAGCGTTGAATCGGCCTCCGGGTATATCACAGATACGCAGTATTTT. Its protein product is CSVESASGYITDTQYF.

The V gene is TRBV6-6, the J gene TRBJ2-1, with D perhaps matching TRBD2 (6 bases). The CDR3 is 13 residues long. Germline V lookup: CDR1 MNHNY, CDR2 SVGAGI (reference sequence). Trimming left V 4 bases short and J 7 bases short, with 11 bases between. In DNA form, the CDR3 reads TGTGCCAGCAGTTTTATCGGGGGAAATGAGCAGTTCTTC. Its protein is CASSFIGGNEQFF.

Here the CDR3 DNA reads TGTGCCAGCAGGACTAGCGGGAACAATGAGCAGTTCTTC. This gives the protein CASRTSGNNEQFF. This sequence joins TRBV6-5 and TRBJ2-1, with 11 bases matching TRBD2. Per germline, CDR1 MNHEY and CDR2 SVGAGI. The CDR3 extends over 13 amino acids. J was trimmed by 5 bases and V by 6 bases; bases with no gene match: 0.

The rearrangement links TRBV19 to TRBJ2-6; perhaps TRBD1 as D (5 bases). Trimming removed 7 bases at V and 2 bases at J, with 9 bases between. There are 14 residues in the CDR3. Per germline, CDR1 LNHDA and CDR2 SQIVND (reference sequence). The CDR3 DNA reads TGTGCCAGTAAGGTACAGGCTGGGGCCAACGTCCTGACTTTC. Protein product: CASKVQAGANVLTF.

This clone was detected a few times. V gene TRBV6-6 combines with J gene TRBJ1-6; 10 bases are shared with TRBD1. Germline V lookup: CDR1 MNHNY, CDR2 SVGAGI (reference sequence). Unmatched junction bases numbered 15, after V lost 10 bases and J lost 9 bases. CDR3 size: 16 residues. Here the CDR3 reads CATVPGQGPRVSPLHF. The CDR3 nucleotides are TGTGCCACTGTCCCGGGACAGGGGCCTCGGGTTTCACCCCTCCACTTT.

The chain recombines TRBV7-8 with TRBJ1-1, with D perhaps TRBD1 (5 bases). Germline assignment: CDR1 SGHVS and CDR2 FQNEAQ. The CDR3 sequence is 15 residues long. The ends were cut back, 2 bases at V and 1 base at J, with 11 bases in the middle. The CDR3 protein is CASSLSGAANTEAFF. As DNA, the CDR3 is TGTGCCAGCAGCTTAAGCGGGGCAGCGAACACTGAAGCTTTCTTT.

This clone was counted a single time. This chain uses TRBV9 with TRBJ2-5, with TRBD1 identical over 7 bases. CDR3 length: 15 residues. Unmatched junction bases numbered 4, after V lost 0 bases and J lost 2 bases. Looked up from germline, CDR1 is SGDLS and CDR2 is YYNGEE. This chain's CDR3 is CASSVAGTVQETQYF. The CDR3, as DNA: TGTGCCAGCAGCGTAGCCGGGACAGTTCAAGAGACCCAGTACTTC. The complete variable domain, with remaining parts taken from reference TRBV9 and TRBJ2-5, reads DSGVTQTPKHLITATGQRVTLRCSPRSGDLSVYWYQQSLDQGLQFLIQYYNGEERAKGNILERFSAQQFPDLHSELNLSSLELGDSALYFCASSVAGTVQETQYFGPGTRLLVL.

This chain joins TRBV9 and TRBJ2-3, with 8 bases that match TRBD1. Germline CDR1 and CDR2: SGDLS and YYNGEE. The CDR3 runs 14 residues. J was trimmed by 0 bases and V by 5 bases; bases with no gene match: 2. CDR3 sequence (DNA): TGTGCCAGCAGGAGGACAGGGAGCACAGATACGCAGTATTTT. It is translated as CASRRTGSTDTQYF. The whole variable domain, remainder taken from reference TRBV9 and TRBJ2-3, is DSGVTQTPKHLITATGQRVTLRCSPRSGDLSVYWYQQSLDQGLQFLIQYYNGEERAKGNILERFSAQQFPDLHSELNLSSLELGDSALYFCASRRTGSTDTQYFGPGTRLTVL.

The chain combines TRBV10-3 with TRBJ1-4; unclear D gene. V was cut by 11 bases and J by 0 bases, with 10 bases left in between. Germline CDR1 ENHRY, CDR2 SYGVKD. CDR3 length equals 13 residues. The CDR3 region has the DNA TGTGCCTCCCATGCCACAACTAATGAAAAACTGTTTTTT. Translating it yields CASHATTNEKLFF.

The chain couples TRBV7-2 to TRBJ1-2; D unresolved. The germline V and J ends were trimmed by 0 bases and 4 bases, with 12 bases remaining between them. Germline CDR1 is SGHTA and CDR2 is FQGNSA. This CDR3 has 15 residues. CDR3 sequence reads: CASSLALGSAYGYTF. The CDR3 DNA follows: TGTGCCAGCAGCTTAGCCCTAGGGTCAGCCTATGGCTACACCTTC.

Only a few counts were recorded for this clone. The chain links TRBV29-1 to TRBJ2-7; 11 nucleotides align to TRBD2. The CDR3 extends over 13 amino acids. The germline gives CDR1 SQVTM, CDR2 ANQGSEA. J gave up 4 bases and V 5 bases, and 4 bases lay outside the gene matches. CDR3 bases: TGCAGCGTTTTAGCGGGAGGGTCTTACGAGCAGTACTTC. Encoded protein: CSVLAGGSYEQYF.

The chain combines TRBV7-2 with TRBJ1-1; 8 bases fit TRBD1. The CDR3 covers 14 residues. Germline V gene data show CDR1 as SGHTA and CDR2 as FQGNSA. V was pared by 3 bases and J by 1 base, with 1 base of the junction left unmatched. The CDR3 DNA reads TGTGCCAGCAGCTTCGGACAGGGGAACACTGAAGCTTTCTTT. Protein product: CASSFGQGNTEAFF.

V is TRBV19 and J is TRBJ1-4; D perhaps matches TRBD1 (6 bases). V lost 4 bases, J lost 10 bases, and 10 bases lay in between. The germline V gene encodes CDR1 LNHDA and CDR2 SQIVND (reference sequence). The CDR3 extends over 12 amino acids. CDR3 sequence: CASSNQGRKLFF. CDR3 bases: TGTGCCAGTAGTAACCAGGGGCGAAAACTGTTTTTT.